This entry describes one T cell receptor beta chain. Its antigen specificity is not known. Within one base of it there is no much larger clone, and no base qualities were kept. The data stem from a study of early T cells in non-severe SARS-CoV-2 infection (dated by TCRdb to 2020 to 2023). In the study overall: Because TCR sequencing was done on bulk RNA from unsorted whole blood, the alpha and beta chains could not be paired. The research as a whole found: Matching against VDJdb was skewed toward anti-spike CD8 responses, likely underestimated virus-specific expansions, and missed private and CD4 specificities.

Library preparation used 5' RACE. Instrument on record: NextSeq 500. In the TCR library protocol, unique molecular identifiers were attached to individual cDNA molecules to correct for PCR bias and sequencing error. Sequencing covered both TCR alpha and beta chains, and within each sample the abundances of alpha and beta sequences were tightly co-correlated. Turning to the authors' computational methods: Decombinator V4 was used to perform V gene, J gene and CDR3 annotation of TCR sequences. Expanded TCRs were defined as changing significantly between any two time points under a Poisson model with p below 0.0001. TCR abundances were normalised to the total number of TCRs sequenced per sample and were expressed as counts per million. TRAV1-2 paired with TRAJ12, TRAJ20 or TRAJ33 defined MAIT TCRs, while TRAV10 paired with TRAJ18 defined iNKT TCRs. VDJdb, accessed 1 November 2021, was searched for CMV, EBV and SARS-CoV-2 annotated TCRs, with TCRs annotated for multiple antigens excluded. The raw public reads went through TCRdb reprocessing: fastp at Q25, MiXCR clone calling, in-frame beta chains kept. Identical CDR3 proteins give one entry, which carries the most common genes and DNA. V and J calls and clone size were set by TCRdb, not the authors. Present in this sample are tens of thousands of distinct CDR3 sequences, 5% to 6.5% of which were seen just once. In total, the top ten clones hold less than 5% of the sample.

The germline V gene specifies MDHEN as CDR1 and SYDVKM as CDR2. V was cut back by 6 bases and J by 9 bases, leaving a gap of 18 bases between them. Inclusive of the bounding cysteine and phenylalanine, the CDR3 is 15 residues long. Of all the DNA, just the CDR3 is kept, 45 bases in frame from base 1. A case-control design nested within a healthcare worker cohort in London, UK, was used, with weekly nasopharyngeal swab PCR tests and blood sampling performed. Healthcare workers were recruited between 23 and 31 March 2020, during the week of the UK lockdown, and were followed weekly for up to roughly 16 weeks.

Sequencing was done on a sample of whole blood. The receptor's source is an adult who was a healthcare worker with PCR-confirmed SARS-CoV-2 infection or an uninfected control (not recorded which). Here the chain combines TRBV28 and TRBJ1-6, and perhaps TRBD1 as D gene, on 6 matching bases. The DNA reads TGTGCCAGCAGCCCTCCGACAGGCCATAGTTCACCCCTCCACTTT. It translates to CASSPPTGHSSPLHF.